This T cell receptor (beta chain) was found in a study of CD8 T cells in Susac syndrome. Study-wide background: At the time of blood draw, patients with Susac syndrome were therapy-naive, receiving corticosteroids, or receiving intravenous immunoglobulin alone.

CDR3 length: 13 amino acids. The germline V gene encodes CDR1 DFQATT and CDR2 SNEGSKA (reference sequence). J was trimmed by 4 bases and V by 7 bases; bases with no gene match: 7. Reverse transcription used roughly 0.5 to 1 ug RNA and random hexamers. The immunoSEQ assay covered 54 Vbeta and 13 Jbeta segments for CDR3. Each CDR3 protein gets one entry after TCRdb re-called the immunoSEQ multiplex PCR reads with MiXCR. The data contain some 200,000 distinct CDR3 sequences, approximately 96% of them singletons. Sequencing of TCR beta was carried out in blood CD8+ and CD4+ T cells. The chain joins TRBV20-1 to TRBJ2-3; 8 bases fit TRBD2. Material for sequencing was CD4+ T cells from PBMCs. The receptor's source is a human donor with Susac syndrome. The CDR3, as DNA: TGCAGTGTTCCGGGGGGGCCTTCAGATACGCAGTATTTT. It yields the protein CSVPGGPSDTQYF.